This T cell receptor beta chain was retrieved from a study of blood T cell repertoires in COVID-19. Looking at the study overall: T cells, B-cell-depleted T cells, or PBMCs supplied cDNA or gDNA.

Here immunoSEQ multiplex PCR was the method, and the copy in TCRdb shows in-frame clones only, minus some. Of approximately 390,000 clones listed, approximately 91% are singletons. Adults between roughly 18 and 90 years of age took part from under 25 US areas. The study assigned cohorts using participant-reported clinical history. V lost 5 bases and J lost 5, with 9 bases in between. Germline lookup yields CDR1 SNHLY and CDR2 FYNNEI. This CDR3 is built from 13 residues. The sample was PBMCs or T cells enriched from blood (not recorded which). This chain uses TRBV2 with TRBJ1-4, with TRBD1 as a possible D gene (6 bases). This TCR derives from a woman in her forties with acute COVID-19. This CDR3 is CASSRDTNEKLFF. The CDR3, as DNA: TGTGCCAGCAGTAGGGACACAAATGAAAAACTGTTTTTT.